Listed below are T cell receptor beta chains from one sample, sequenced in a study of T cells after posttransplantation cyclophosphamide. Using immunoSEQ multiplex PCR, the repertoire was profiled, and TCRdb retains in-frame clones only, with some absent. This sample carries 20,000 to 30,000 clones and no singletons, and under 5% goes to the top ten. The sample consisted of PBMCs. These receptors were collected from a woman aged 50 to 65 in good health, CMV-negative, and a related stem cell transplant donor. Both conserved end residues are part of each CDR3. The D gene is left open where the match is weak. Clone size is not always given. Where it is, it says once, few, many or a class for expanded clones.

cdr3_aa,cdr3_nt,d_call,clone_size,j_call,v_call
CASSERSSGYNEQFF,TGTGCCAGCAGTGAAAGGTCTAGCGGATACAATGAGCAGTTCTTC,TRBD2,medium-sized,TRBJ2-1,TRBV6-1
CASRGQDRGDTGELFF,TGCGCCAGCAGGGGGCAAGACAGGGGAGACACCGGGGAGCTGTTTTTT,TRBD1,many,TRBJ2-2,TRBV10-2
CASSRGGLSNEQFF,TGTGCCAGTAGTAGGGGAGGGCTAAGCAATGAGCAGTTCTTC,TRBD2,many,TRBJ2-1,TRBV19
CASSLGVAFYGYTF,TGCGCCAGCAGCTTGGGTGTGGCTTTCTATGGCTACACCTTC,-,many,TRBJ1-2,TRBV5-1
CASSRQGAVTGELFF,TGTGCCAGCAGCCGTCAGGGGGCGGTGACCGGGGAGCTGTTTTTT,TRBD1,many,TRBJ2-2,TRBV9
CASSESQGQGGNEQFF,TGCGCCAGCAGTGAGTCGCAGGGACAGGGTGGCAATGAGCAGTTCTTC,TRBD1,many,TRBJ2-1,TRBV10-1
CASSPGTGRMNTEAFF,TGTGCCAGCAGCCCCGGGACAGGGCGCATGAACACTGAAGCTTTCTTT,TRBD1,many,TRBJ1-1,TRBV5-6
CASSVEWGLAEFETQYF,TGTGCCAGCAGCGTAGAATGGGGTCTAGCGGAATTCGAGACCCAGTACTTC,TRBD2,many,TRBJ2-5,TRBV9
CASSSSGYEQYF,TGTGCCAGCAGCTCCTCCGGGTACGAGCAGTACTTC,-,few,TRBJ2-7,TRBV13
CASSLGGGTNYGYTF,TGTGCCAGCAGCTTAGGGGGGGGGACTAACTATGGCTACACCTTC,-,many,TRBJ1-2,TRBV7-2
CASSKERDRGRDHTEAFF,TGTGCCAGCAGCAAAGAGAGGGACAGGGGGCGCGACCACACTGAAGCTTTCTTT,-,many,TRBJ1-1,TRBV21-1
CASSYSGQAQYF,TGTGCCAGCAGTTACTCGGGGCAGGCCCAGTACTTC,-,many,TRBJ2-5,TRBV6-5
CASSSRGTANTEAFF,TGTGCCAGCAGCTCTCGCGGGACAGCGAACACTGAAGCTTTCTTT,TRBD1,many,TRBJ1-1,TRBV7-9
CASSLGGTAGDPIYGYTF,TGTGCCAGCAGCTTAGGCGGGACAGCGGGGGACCCCATCTATGGCTACACCTTC,TRBD1,many,TRBJ1-2,TRBV13
CASSLSGLYNEQFF,TGTGCCAGCAGTTTATCGGGACTCTACAATGAGCAGTTCTTC,-,many,TRBJ2-1,TRBV27
CASNGYGPDTQYF,TGTGCCAGCAACGGGTATGGCCCAGATACGCAGTATTTT,-,few,TRBJ2-3,TRBV7-9
CASSWRGSGGAYGYTF,TGTGCCAGCAGCTGGAGAGGTTCGGGGGGCGCCTATGGCTACACCTTC,-,many,TRBJ1-2,TRBV7-6
CASSRNFAGQIQETQYF,TGTGCCAGCAGCCGGAACTTCGCAGGGCAGATACAAGAGACCCAGTACTTC,-,many,TRBJ2-5,TRBV7-2
CASSLVGQPTSNSPLHF,TGCGCCAGCAGCTTGGTTGGACAGCCTACTTCTAATTCACCCCTCCACTTT,-,-,TRBJ1-6,TRBV5-1
CASSEWGREGPF,TGTGCCAGCAGTGAATGGGGGCGGGAGGGCCCCTTT,TRBD2,few,TRBJ2-3,TRBV6-5
CASSQEVSGRAVGYNEQFF,TGCGCCAGCAGCCAAGAGGTTAGCGGGAGGGCCGTTGGCTACAATGAGCAGTTCTTC,TRBD2,many,TRBJ2-1,TRBV4-1
CASSLVQGDEQYF,TGTGCCAGCAGCTTGGTACAGGGTGACGAGCAGTACTTC,-,many,TRBJ2-7,TRBV5-6
CASSLPNAGVDGYTF,TGTGCCAGCAGTTTACCGAACGCAGGGGTTGATGGCTACACCTTC,-,many,TRBJ1-2,TRBV28
CASSLIGTGPHFYEQYF,TGTGCCAGCAGTTTGATCGGGACAGGGCCTCACTTCTACGAGCAGTACTTC,TRBD1,many,TRBJ2-7,TRBV27
CASSRRDTSIYEQYF,TGTGCCAGCAGCCGTAGGGACACCTCGATCTACGAGCAGTACTTC,-,many,TRBJ2-7,TRBV11-3
CASSEFGDRGETQYF,TGTGCCAGCAGTGAGTTTGGGGACAGGGGCGAGACCCAGTACTTC,TRBD1,many,TRBJ2-5,TRBV25-1
CSTSRPDQLNTEAFF,TGCAGCACGTCGAGGCCAGATCAATTAAACACTGAAGCTTTCTTT,-,many,TRBJ1-1,TRBV29-1
CASSEQVRYGYTF,TGTGCCAGCAGCGAACAGGTTCGGTATGGCTACACCTTC,-,many,TRBJ1-2,TRBV9
CAWKRGPANTGELFF,TGTGCCTGGAAAAGGGGGCCCGCTAACACCGGGGAGCTGTTTTTT,TRBD1,many,TRBJ2-2,TRBV30
CASSLEGQGRSPLHF,TGTGCCAGCAGTTTAGAGGGACAGGGTCGTTCACCCCTCCACTTT,TRBD1,few,TRBJ1-6,TRBV28
CASSRGRRSSYEQYF,TGTGCCAGCAGTCGGGGGAGGAGGAGCTCCTACGAGCAGTACTTC,-,many,TRBJ2-7,TRBV5-6
CASSLVSGPNYGYTF,TGTGCCAGCAGCTTAGTGTCAGGCCCTAACTATGGCTACACCTTC,-,many,TRBJ1-2,TRBV11-2
CASSGGVQGRFAYEQYF,TGTGCCAGCAGTGGGGGGGTTCAGGGACGGTTTGCCTACGAGCAGTACTTC,-,many,TRBJ2-7,TRBV6-1
CASSQDRGQEKLFF,TGTGCCAGCTCACAAGACAGGGGTCAAGAAAAACTGTTTTTT,TRBD1,many,TRBJ1-4,TRBV18
CASSYSSGRRNEQFF,TGTGCCAGCAGTTACTCTAGCGGGAGACGCAATGAGCAGTTCTTC,TRBD2,many,TRBJ2-1,TRBV6-5
CASSTRTGGRSEQYF,TGTGCCAGTAGTACAAGGACAGGGGGAAGAAGCGAGCAGTACTTC,TRBD1,many,TRBJ2-7,TRBV19
CASSLALEYYEQYF,TGTGCCAGCAGCTTAGCACTAGAGTACTACGAGCAGTACTTC,-,many,TRBJ2-7,TRBV11-2
CASSSYRELNTGELFF,TGTGCCAGCTCATCGTACCGGGAGTTAAACACCGGGGAGCTGTTTTTT,-,many,TRBJ2-2,TRBV18
CASSQILSGGEETQYF,TGCGCCAGCAGCCAAATCCTTAGCGGGGGGGAAGAGACCCAGTACTTC,TRBD2,many,TRBJ2-5,TRBV4-1
CASSSRVEKETQYF,TGTGCCAGCAGCTCCAGGGTGGAAAAAGAGACCCAGTACTTC,-,many,TRBJ2-5,TRBV11-2
CASLGGAQPQHF,TGTGCCAGCCTAGGGGGTGCTCAGCCCCAGCATTTT,-,many,TRBJ1-5,TRBV19
CASSREYNEQFF,TGCGCCAGCAGTAGGGAGTACAATGAGCAGTTCTTC,-,many,TRBJ2-1,TRBV10-2
CASSLAGGYTEAFF,TGTGCCAGCAGTTTGGCAGGTGGATACACTGAAGCTTTCTTT,-,many,TRBJ1-1,TRBV6-5
CASSLVAGVRNEQFF,TGCGCCAGCAGCTTGGTAGCGGGAGTGCGGAATGAGCAGTTCTTC,TRBD2,medium-sized,TRBJ2-1,TRBV5-1
CAVEDRGLNYEQYF,TGTGCCGTTGAGGACAGGGGTCTTAACTACGAGCAGTACTTC,TRBD1,many,TRBJ2-7,TRBV28
CASSLIGGRRETQYF,TGTGCCAGCAGCTTAATCGGGGGGCGTCGAGAGACCCAGTACTTC,-,many,TRBJ2-5,TRBV7-3
CASSRRGWESYEQYF,TGTGCCAGCAGTCGCCGGGGGTGGGAGTCCTACGAGCAGTACTTC,-,many,TRBJ2-7,TRBV28
CASPTRDQPQHF,TGTGCCAGCCCCACGAGGGATCAGCCCCAGCATTTT,-,many,TRBJ1-5,TRBV4-2
CASSLYGKQGFQPQHF,TGTGCCAGCAGCTTATATGGTAAACAGGGGTTTCAGCCCCAGCATTTT,TRBD1,many,TRBJ1-5,TRBV7-8
CAWSQIMAETKLFF,TGTGCCTGGAGCCAGATAATGGCAGAAACAAAACTGTTTTTT,-,many,TRBJ1-4,TRBV30
CASSEESKSFGQYF,TGTGCCAGCAGTGAAGAAAGTAAGAGTTTTGGGCAGTACTTC,-,many,TRBJ2-7,TRBV2
CASSTRLAEYNEQFF,TGCGCCAGCAGCACCCGACTAGCGGAGTACAATGAGCAGTTCTTC,TRBD2,medium-sized,TRBJ2-1,TRBV4-1
CASSLVGRPYGYTF,TGTGCCAGCAGTTTGGTGGGGCGGCCCTATGGCTACACCTTC,-,many,TRBJ1-2,TRBV28
CASNRAASITNIQYF,TGTGCCAGCAACAGGGCGGCTAGCATCACAAACATTCAGTACTTC,-,many,TRBJ2-4,TRBV2
CASSRTGGNQPQHF,TGTGCCAGCAGTCGGACAGGGGGAAATCAGCCCCAGCATTTT,TRBD1,many,TRBJ1-5,TRBV28
CASNYRVGYTF,TGTGCCAGCAATTACAGGGTTGGCTACACCTTC,-,many,TRBJ1-2,TRBV2
CASSLLRGDTQYF,TGTGCCAGCAGCTTACTCAGGGGGGATACGCAGTATTTT,TRBD1,many,TRBJ2-3,TRBV7-9